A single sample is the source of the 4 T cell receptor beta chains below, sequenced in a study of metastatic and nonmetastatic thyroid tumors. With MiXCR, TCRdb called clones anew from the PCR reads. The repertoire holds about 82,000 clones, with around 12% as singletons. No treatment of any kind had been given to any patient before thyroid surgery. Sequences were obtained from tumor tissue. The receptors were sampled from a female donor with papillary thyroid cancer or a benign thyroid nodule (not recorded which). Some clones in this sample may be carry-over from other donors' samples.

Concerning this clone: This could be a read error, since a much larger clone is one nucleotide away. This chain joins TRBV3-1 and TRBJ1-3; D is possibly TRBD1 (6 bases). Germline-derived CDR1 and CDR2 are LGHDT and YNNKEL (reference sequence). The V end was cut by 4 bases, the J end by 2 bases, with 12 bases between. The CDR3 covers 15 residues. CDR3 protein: CASSRTWTAGNTIYF. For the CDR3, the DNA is TGTGCCAGCAGCCGGACCTGGACAGCTGGAAACACCATATATTTT.

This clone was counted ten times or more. The DNA for the CDR3 is TGTGCCAGCAGCTTTGACCGGGACAACTACGAGCAGTACTTC. Protein sequence: CASSFDRDNYEQYF. The V call is TRBV11-3, the J call TRBJ2-7; D may be TRBD1 (6 bases). The germline gives CDR1 SGHNT, CDR2 YENEEA. The CDR3 has 14 residues. Deletions cut 3 bases from V and 3 bases from J, with 12 bases between. Combining the CDR3 with reference TRBV11-3 and TRBJ2-7 gives the whole variable domain EAGVVQSPRYKIIEKKQPVAFWCNPISGHNTLYWYLQNLGQGPELLIRYENEEAVDDSQLPKDRFSAERLKGVDSTLKIQPAELGDSAVYLCASSFDRDNYEQYFGPGTRLTVT.

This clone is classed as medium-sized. This CDR3 reads CASKIAQQDFSPLHF. The DNA of the CDR3 is TGTGCCAGCAAAATAGCACAACAGGATTTTTCACCCCTCCACTTT. This sequence joins TRBV6-1 and TRBJ1-6, with a possible D match to TRBD1 (5 bases). This CDR3 spans 15 amino acids. CDR1 is MNHNS and CDR2 is SASEGT in the germline V gene. V was shortened by 7 bases and J by 9 bases, with 19 bases between the two germline ends.

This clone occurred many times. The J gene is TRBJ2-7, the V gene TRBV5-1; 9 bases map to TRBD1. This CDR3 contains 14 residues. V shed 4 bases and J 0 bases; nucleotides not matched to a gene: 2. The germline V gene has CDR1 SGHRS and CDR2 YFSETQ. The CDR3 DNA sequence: TGCGCCAGCAGCGGGACAGGGAGCTCCTACGAGCAGTACTTC. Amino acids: CASSGTGSSYEQYF.